This T cell receptor (beta chain) was sequenced in a study of T cells in tuberculosis. As for this clone: Antigen specificity is unknown.

The CDR3 extends over 21 amino acids. The germline CDR1 and CDR2 sequences are SNHLY and FYNNEI. V was cut by 7 bases and J by 4 bases, with 35 bases left in between. Findings of the study overall: Active tuberculosis cases were adults; controls were adolescents. Using the GMM-specific repertoire gave about 87% accuracy versus over 60% with motifs.

Sequenced by immunoSEQ multiplex PCR; TCRdb stores in-frame clones only, minus some. The sample has around 30,000 clones, approximately 95% seen once. The sequenced sample was PBMCs. The J gene is TRBJ1-5, the V gene TRBV2; D call uncertain. This TCR derives from a donor aged 10 to 29 with latent tuberculosis or without tuberculosis infection. The CDR3 protein is CASKLWTAPGNGAELNQPQHF. The CDR3 DNA reads as TGTGCCAGCAAACTTTGGACGGCCCCGGGGAATGGTGCGGAACTTAATCAGCCCCAGCATTTT.